These 7 T cell receptor beta chains share one sample of origin, sequenced in a study of blood T cells in healthy people across ages. A sample-barcoded 5' primer and a J-beta primer mix were used in a second PCR of roughly 7 to 12 cycles. TCRdb re-called the 5' RACE reads through MiXCR, storing one row per CDR3 protein. The table includes under 2,000,000 distinct CDR3 sequences, about 50% detected once. Source material: blood. Receptors originate from a woman in her thirties or forties in good health.

This clonotype turned up a few times. V gene TRBV29-1 combines with J gene TRBJ2-1; no firm D call. The germline gives CDR1 SQVTM, CDR2 ANQGSEA. The CDR3 runs to 11 residues. Between the trimmed V and J ends, which lost 6 bases and 5 bases, there was a span of 8 bases. The CDR3 loop is CSVRNNNEQFF. The CDR3 DNA reads TGCAGCGTCAGAAACAACAATGAGCAGTTCTTC.

This sequence joins TRBV10-3 and TRBJ1-2, with D possibly TRBD1 on 5 matching bases. The V and J ends lost 10 bases and 2 bases respectively, with 23 bases between them. CDR1 is ENHRY and CDR2 is SYGVKD in the germline V gene. The CDR3 is 16 amino acids. CDR3 protein: CATSRRQTSENYGYTF. Here the CDR3 DNA reads TGTGCCACCAGCCGAAGACAGACTTCTGAGAACTATGGCTACACCTTC.

This sequence joins TRBV29-1 and TRBJ2-1, with 15 positions matching TRBD2. There are 17 residues in the CDR3. Unmatched junction bases numbered 12, after V lost 3 bases and J lost 9 bases. Germline loops: CDR1 SQVTM, CDR2 ANQGSEA. The CDR3 is CSVDDRRGLAGGTEQFF. The DNA for the CDR3 is TGCAGCGTTGATGATCGACGGGGACTAGCGGGGGGCACTGAGCAGTTCTTC.

Only a few counts were recorded for this clonotype. The chain couples TRBV4-1 to TRBJ2-6; D is perhaps TRBD1 or TRBD2 (5 bases each). There are 14 residues in the CDR3. Trimming removed 4 bases at V and 12 bases at J, with 16 bases between. Germline CDR1 and CDR2: MGHRA and YSYEKL. CDR3: CASSLQDSGRVLTF. CDR3 DNA: TGCGCCAGCAGCCTCCAAGACTCGGGGCGCGTCCTGACTTTC.

This rearrangement joins TRBV11-2 to TRBJ1-4, with D perhaps matching TRBD1 (6 bases). CDR3 length: 16 residues. Trimming pared 3 bases from V and 12 bases from J, leaving 23 bases between. The germline gives CDR1 SGHAT, CDR2 FQNNGV. CDR3 protein: CASSFGGDPRGAELFF. In DNA, the CDR3 is TGTGCCAGCAGCTTTGGCGGAGACCCCCGGGGGGCGGAACTGTTTTTT.

This clonotype appeared many times. The CDR3 nucleotides are TGCGCCAGCAGCAGGGGACAGGGGAACTACAATGAGCAGTTCTTC. Protein: CASSRGQGNYNEQFF. The rearrangement joins TRBV5-1 to TRBJ2-1; 10 bases match TRBD1. CDR1 and CDR2 (germline): SGHRS, YFSETQ. J was trimmed by 3 bases and V by 4 bases; bases with no gene match: 4. The CDR3 is made up of 15 amino acids.

The chain employs TRBV18 and TRBJ1-6; no reliable D call. The length of the CDR3 is 16 residues. Trimming cost V 2 bases and J 8 bases, with 16 bases left between them. Germline-derived CDR1 and CDR2 are KGHSH and LQKENI. CDR3 DNA: TGTGCCAGCTCACCATTAGGCCGACTCGGGGATTCACCCCTCCACTTT. Protein: CASSPLGRLGDSPLHF. Based on the CDR3 plus reference TRBV18 and TRBJ1-6, the full variable domain is NAGVMQNPRHLVRRRGQEARLRCSPMKGHSHVYWYRQLPEEGLKFMVYLQKENIIDESGMPKERFSAEFPKEGPSILRIQQVVRGDSAAYFCASSPLGRLGDSPLHFGNGTRLTVT.